This TCR beta chain was recorded in a study of neurological immune-mediated disorders. This CDR3 spans 13 amino acids. Trimming shortened V by 6 bases and J by 9 bases, and 12 bases separated the two germline ends. Germline V gene sequence: CDR1 MNHEY, CDR2 SVGEGT. Study conclusions and caveats: The most TCR clonal expansion was seen in HTLV-1-associated myelopathy, and the least was seen in multiple sclerosis, which fell below healthy controls.

On this clonotype: Its matching antigen is unknown.

Synthesis of cDNA used 5'RACE (with 10-nucleotide random UMIs). TCRdb itself ran the 5' RACE reads through MiXCR, one entry per CDR3 protein. This table has under 20,000 distinct CDR3 sequences, 27% appearing once. The unsorted libraries were made from 2 million PBMCs kept at -80 C. The chain is built from TRBV6-2 or TRBV6-3 and TRBJ1-6; D unclear. The receptor's source is a man between 50 and 59 years old with HTLV-1-associated myelopathy (HAM/TSP). Sequenced input: PBMCs. Written as DNA, the CDR3 is TGTGCCAGCAGAATAACGGGCGGTTCACCCCTCCACTTT. Translated, it gives CASRITGGSPLHF.